This record looks at one T cell receptor beta chain sequence and its context. What it binds is unknown. This sample was included in a study of CXCR3-negative and CXCR3-positive naive CD8 T cells. General study points: Researchers report that CXCR3-positive naive cells carry more hydrophobic TRB CDR3s than CXCR3-negative naive cells.

Germline V lookup: CDR1 MDHEN, CDR2 SYDVKM. CDR3 size: 16 residues. The method, 5' RACE with UMI labels, was used to prepare the TRB cDNA libraries. Reprocessing the 5' RACE reads, TCRdb reports a single entry for every CDR3 protein and omits DNA. This sample's clone table lists 130,000 to 150,000 distinct CDR3 sequences. The V call is TRBV28, the J call TRBJ2-3; TCRdb picks TRBD1, but there is no DNA to check that call. The receptor's source is a human donor in good health. Some clones in this sample may be carry-over from other donors' samples. Material: naive CXCR3+ CD8+ T cells from blood. This sample's subset: CD45RO-CCR7+CD27+CD95- naive CD8+ T cells expressing CXCR3 (TNR3+). CDR3 sequence: CASSLVNRGAIDTQYF. Supplemented by reference TRBV28 and TRBJ2-3, the full variable domain reads DVKVTQSSRYLVKRTGEKVFLECVQDMDHENMFWYRQDPGLGLRLIYFSYDVKMKEKGDIPEGYSVSREKKERFSLILESASTNQTSMYLCASSLVNRGAIDTQYFGPGTRLTVL.